This section outlines one T cell receptor (beta chain) sequence together with its context. Its specificity is not known. This record comes from a study of T cell responses to AZD1222 COVID-19 vaccine. Study observations and caveats: Spike-specific TCRs gained breadth and depth after people received two AZD1222 doses. Repertoires in all cases were sampled only once the peak T cell response had passed. At baseline, just five or six AZD1222 recipients tested seropositive. Donors were largely white British and mainly female; clonal diversity was possibly underestimated.

Deletions cut 7 bases from V and 3 bases from J, with 7 bases between. Germline values: CDR1 MNHEY, CDR2 SVGAGI. The CDR3 extends over 12 amino acids. TCRdb keeps only in-frame clones here, not all; method: immunoSEQ multiplex PCR. Found here are 150,000 or so clones, just over 90% of them singletons; the top ten hold under 1.2%. This specimen consisted of peripheral blood, obtained 28 days after the second AZD1222 dose. The TCR sequence derives from an adult who received the AZD1222 COVID-19 vaccine. J is TRBJ2-1 and V is TRBV6-5, with D tentatively TRBD1 (5 bases). CDR3 in amino acids: CASTQGYNEQFF. The CDR3 DNA is TGTGCCAGCACCCAGGGCTACAATGAGCAGTTCTTC.